Listed below are T cell receptor beta chains from one sample, sequenced in a study of CD8+CD57+ T cells in acquired aplastic anemia. TCRdb reanalysed the reads using MiXCR and keeps one entry per CDR3 protein. The top ten hold 0.95% to 1.2% of the sample, which has a few hundred thousand distinct CDR3 sequences, almost 35% seen once. Sequencing input: sorted CD4+, CD8+, or CD8+CD57+ T cells (not recorded which) from PBMCs. These receptors came from a human donor in good health, serving as a control. Each CDR3 is given with its conserved first and last residue. The D gene is left open where the match is weak. Rows give clone size only sometimes, using once, few, many, or a class for an expanded clone.

D	V	size	J	CDR3	DNA
.	TRBV20-1	many	TRBJ1-1	CSVIRGTVDEAFF	TGCAGTGTCATCCGGGGGACTGTTGATGAAGCTTTCTTT
TRBD1	TRBV12-3/TRBV12-4	many	TRBJ1-6	CASSARQGNSPLHF	TGTGCCAGCAGTGCCCGACAGGGGAATTCACCCCTCCACTTT
TRBD1	TRBV29-1	.	TRBJ2-7	CSVEVGTDYEQYF	TGCAGCGTTGAAGTCGGGACAGACTACGAGCAGTACTTC
.	TRBV2	.	TRBJ1-6	CASREGTGINSPLHF	TGTGCCAGCAGGGAAGGTACAGGAATTAATTCACCCCTCCACTTT
.	TRBV7-2	few	TRBJ2-2	CASRGGRDTGELFF	TGTGCCAGCAGAGGAGGTCGGGACACCGGGGAGCTGTTTTTT
TRBD2	TRBV20-1	few	TRBJ2-4	CSARDWRGDLSIPKNIQYF	TGCAGTGCTAGAGACTGGCGGGGGGATTTATCGATACCCAAAAACATTCAGTACTTC
.	TRBV5-1	.	TRBJ1-4	CASSLASGQNNEKLSF	TGCGCCAGCAGCTTGGCCTCGGGACAAAATAATGAAAAACTGTCTTTT
TRBD2	TRBV20-1	many	TRBJ2-7	CSARGPAGGLEQYF	TGCAGTGCTCGAGGCCCAGCGGGAGGACTCGAGCAGTACTTC
.	TRBV5-6	many	TRBJ2-5	CASSPSGGGKTQYF	TGTGCCAGCAGCCCCTCCGGAGGGGGGAAGACCCAGTACTTC
.	TRBV7-3	.	TRBJ1-1	CASSAAGGGNTEAFF	TGTGCCAGCAGCGCCGCCGGGGGGGGGAACACTGAAGCTTTCTTT
TRBD1	TRBV4-2	.	TRBJ2-7	CASSQGWTGADYEQYF	TGTGCCAGCAGCCAAGGTTGGACAGGGGCGGATTACGAGCAGTACTTC
TRBD1	TRBV10-3	few	TRBJ1-2	CATGTAIGYGYTF	TGTGCCACCGGGACAGCCATCGGGTATGGCTACACCTTC
.	TRBV7-9	many	TRBJ2-1	CASSTRIRADEQFF	TGTGCCAGCAGCACACGTATAAGGGCGGATGAGCAGTTCTTC
TRBD2	TRBV20-1	.	TRBJ2-3	CSADSPGLAHPRAQYF	TGCAGTGCGGATTCCCCCGGACTAGCGCACCCCAGGGCGCAGTATTTT
.	TRBV7-3	many	TRBJ2-3	CASSYQAEDTQYF	TGTGCCAGCAGCTACCAGGCCGAAGATACGCAGTATTTT
.	TRBV24-1	.	TRBJ2-5	CATSQGGRETQYF	TGTGCCACGTCGCAGGGGGGGAGAGAGACCCAGTACTTC
TRBD1	TRBV2	.	TRBJ2-5	CASSGQGDETQYF	TGTGCCAGCAGTGGACAGGGTGATGAGACCCAGTACTTC
.	TRBV6-6	many	TRBJ2-7	CASSYGPSLYEQYF	TGTGCCAGCAGTTATGGACCTTCCCTCTACGAGCAGTACTTC
.	TRBV20-1	many	TRBJ2-1	CSAREFPYNEQFF	TGCAGTGCTAGAGAGTTCCCCTACAATGAGCAGTTCTTC
.	TRBV11-2	.	TRBJ2-1	CASSLDRIASDRFF	TGTGCCAGCAGCTTAGATCGGATAGCCTCGGATCGGTTCTTC
.	TRBV7-2	few	TRBJ2-2	CASSITQGNTGELFF	TGTGCCAGCAGCATTACCCAGGGTAACACCGGGGAGCTGTTTTTT
.	TRBV15	many	TRBJ2-5	CATSRESAGIVETQYF	TGTGCCACCAGCAGAGAGTCCGCAGGGATCGTAGAGACCCAGTACTTC
TRBD1	TRBV10-3	many	TRBJ1-2	CAISEGLRVGTGSIRGYGYTF	TGTGCCATCAGTGAGGGACTTCGCGTCGGGACAGGGAGTATTCGGGGCTATGGCTACACCTTC
.	TRBV3-1	.	TRBJ1-3	CASMPGSSGNTIYF	TGTGCCAGCATGCCCGGAAGCTCTGGAAACACCATATATTTT
TRBD1	TRBV19	.	TRBJ1-4	CASSIVRDRGEKLFF	TGTGCCAGTAGTATAGTCCGGGACAGGGGTGAAAAACTGTTTTTT
TRBD1	TRBV5-1	many	TRBJ1-2	CASSLDGQGASNYGYTF	TGCGCCAGCAGCTTGGACGGACAGGGGGCAAGTAACTATGGCTACACCTTC
.	TRBV5-1	.	TRBJ1-2	CASSLASSAREVYGYTF	TGCGCCAGCAGCTTGGCTTCGTCGGCCAGGGAGGTGTATGGCTACACCTTC
.	TRBV5-4	.	TRBJ1-2	CASSSTAGYYGYTF	TGTGCCAGCAGCTCTACTGCCGGGTACTATGGCTACACCTTC
.	TRBV7-3	few	TRBJ1-4	CASSRWLREKLFF	TGTGCCAGCAGCCGCTGGTTACGGGAAAAACTGTTTTTT
TRBD1	TRBV12-3/TRBV12-4	many	TRBJ2-5	CASSRTGGWETQYF	TGTGCCAGCAGTCGGACAGGGGGTTGGGAGACCCAGTACTTC
TRBD1	TRBV29-1	.	TRBJ1-2	CSVEQDRGLGGYTF	TGCAGCGTTGAACAGGACAGGGGGCTTGGTGGCTACACCTTC
.	TRBV7-2	many	TRBJ1-5	CASSLAPGQPQHF	TGTGCCAGCAGCTTAGCGCCAGGGCAGCCCCAGCATTTT
.	TRBV19	many	TRBJ1-1	CASSILGSQNTEAFF	TGTGCCAGTAGTATTTTAGGGTCTCAAAACACTGAAGCTTTCTTT
TRBD2	TRBV6-1	few	TRBJ2-7	CASSSALAGGYEQYF	TGTGCCAGCAGCAGCGCACTAGCGGGGGGCTACGAGCAGTACTTC
TRBD2	TRBV7-2	.	TRBJ2-7	CASRPGLAGGGQYF	TGTGCCAGCAGGCCGGGACTAGCGGGAGGGGGACAGTACTTC